The 22 T cell receptor beta chains below were found in one sample sequenced in a study of T cells in localized non-small cell lung cancer (dated by TCRdb to about 2020). Libraries were built with the immunoSEQ multiplex PCR assay. Not all clones reach the TCRdb copy of this immuneACCESS table, which keeps in-frame sequences only. Checked studies attribute under half of the gap to unresolved V genes and leave the rest unexplained. The sample contains around 50,000 clones, around 87% of them found a single time. Together, the top ten hold roughly a sixth of the sample. The sequences come from PBMCs, collected before any cancer treatment. These receptors all come from a female donor with stage II lung adenocarcinoma.

V usage is TRBV11-2 and J usage is TRBJ1-2; perhaps TRBD1 as D (6 bases). V lost 0 bases to trimming and J lost 10 bases, with 21 bases between them. CDR1 SGHAT and CDR2 FQNNGV come from the germline V gene. The CDR3 totals 16 residues. In DNA, the CDR3 is TGTGCCAGCAGCTTAGATCAGTATAACAGGGTGCCTTACTACACCTTC. Residues: CASSLDQYNRVPYYTF.

V and J are TRBV5-1 and TRBJ2-7; the D call may be TRBD1 or TRBD2 (5 bases each). The CDR3 is made up of 13 amino acids. V shed 1 base and J shed 5 bases, with 10 bases lying between them. Germline assignment: CDR1 SGHRS and CDR2 YFSETQ. The CDR3 nucleotides read TGCGCCAGCAGCTTGCGGGGCATCCACGAGCAGTACTTC. Translated, it gives CASSLRGIHEQYF.

This chain connects TRBV5-1 to TRBJ1-1; 7 bases map to TRBD1. V dropped 4 bases and J dropped 0; count of bases not matched to a gene: 3. The CDR3 covers 14 residues. Germline CDR1 SGHRS, CDR2 YFSETQ. The CDR3 DNA reads as TGCGCCAGCAGCGTGGGACAGATGAACACTGAAGCTTTCTTT. It codes for CASSVGQMNTEAFF.

This CDR3 is CASSLTGTIIDEQFF. CDR3 sequence (DNA): TGTGCCAGCAGCTTAACCGGGACAATAATCGATGAGCAGTTCTTC. The V call is TRBV7-9, the J call TRBJ2-1, with D possibly being TRBD1 (6 bases). In germline, CDR1 is SEHNR, CDR2 FQNEAQ (reference sequence). V dropped 2 bases and J dropped 8 bases, with 16 bases sitting between them. The CDR3 is made up of 15 amino acids.

DNA of the CDR3: TGTGCCAGCAGTCTGACAGGCTCTGGAAACACCATATATTTT. Translated, it gives CASSLTGSGNTIYF. This chain links TRBV28 with TRBJ1-3; D may be TRBD1 (6 bases). The V gene's germline CDR1 is MDHEN and CDR2 SYDVKM. The CDR3 is 14 amino acids. The V end was cut by 5 bases, the J end by 0 bases, with 8 bases between.

The chain carries TRBV15 and TRBJ2-7; D may be TRBD1 or TRBD2 (5 bases each). Germline loops: CDR1 LNHNV, CDR2 YYDKDF (reference sequence). Trimming took off 3 bases at V and 2 bases at J, with 11 bases between the two ends. This CDR3 region has 14 residues. The CDR3 bases are TGTGCCACCAGCAGTTCCGTGGGACCCTACGAGCAGTACTTC. It yields the protein CATSSSVGPYEQYF.

V is TRBV10-3 and J is TRBJ2-7, with D possibly TRBD1 on 5 matching bases. V was pared by 0 bases and J by 2 bases, with 14 bases between. The V gene's germline CDR1 is ENHRY and CDR2 SYGVKD. The CDR3 loop spans 16 amino acids. CDR3 DNA: TGTGCCATCAGTGAGTCGACTCCTGGGGCCCCCTACGAGCAGTACTTC. It codes for CAISESTPGAPYEQYF.

The V gene is TRBV6-1, the J gene TRBJ1-1; the D is unclear. CDR3 length: 14 residues. The V gene lost 7 bases and the J gene lost 4 bases, with 16 bases spanning the gap. Germline assignment: CDR1 MNHNS and CDR2 SASEGT. The CDR3 DNA is TGTGCCAGCACCGGGCGACTGCGGGGCACTGAAGCTTTCTTT. This sequence encodes CASTGRLRGTEAFF.

This clone was observed once. V gene TRBV5-1 combines with J gene TRBJ2-1, with 12 bases lining up with TRBD2. V shed 5 bases and J 8 bases; nucleotides not matched to a gene: 8. The CDR3 extends over 15 amino acids. CDR1 is SGHRS, CDR2 YFSETQ, per germline. The chain's CDR3 is CASRVTSGGFYEQFF. CDR3 sequence (DNA): TGCGCCAGCAGGGTTACTAGCGGGGGGTTTTATGAGCAGTTCTTC.

The chain has TRBV11-2 and TRBJ2-5, with 7 bases aligning to TRBD2. The CDR3 runs 15 residues. CDR1 and CDR2 (germline): SGHAT, FQNNGV. Unmatched junction bases numbered 9, after V lost 3 bases and J lost 5 bases. The CDR3 reads CASSLGSGFRETQYF. The DNA for the CDR3 is TGTGCCAGCAGCTTGGGTAGCGGGTTTCGGGAGACCCAGTACTTC.

The chain joins TRBV7-6 to TRBJ1-1; perhaps TRBD1 as D (5 bases). The CDR3 runs to 14 residues. Trimming removed 2 bases from V and 2 bases from J, with 9 bases in between. CDR1 and CDR2 from the germline V gene are SGHVS and FNYEAQ. The CDR3 is CASSLTGLNTEAFF. The CDR3, as DNA: TGTGCCAGCAGCTTAACAGGCCTCAACACTGAAGCTTTCTTT.

This clone occurred once. This chain uses TRBV10-2 with TRBJ1-3; D is unresolved. The V end lost 7 bases, the J end lost 0 bases, and 13 bases lay between the germline ends. Germline values: CDR1 WSHSY, CDR2 SAAADI. The CDR3 runs 15 residues. CDR3 residues: CASKNAGPSGNTIYF. DNA for the CDR3: TGCGCCAGCAAGAACGCAGGTCCCTCTGGAAACACCATATATTTT.

V and J are TRBV27 and TRBJ1-2, with unresolved D. Germline CDR1 is MNHEY and CDR2 is SMNVEV (reference sequence). V was trimmed by 2 bases and J by 1 base, leaving 20 bases between them. The CDR3 runs to 18 residues. The CDR3 is CASSLTTPTGGINYGYTF. The CDR3 coding sequence is TGTGCCAGCAGTTTAACCACCCCCACGGGAGGAATTAACTATGGCTACACCTTC.

The V call is TRBV27, the J call TRBJ1-1; a possible D gene is TRBD1 (5 bases). The CDR3 is 18 residues long. CDR1 and CDR2 (germline): MNHEY, SMNVEV (reference sequence). V shed 0 bases and J shed 1 base, with 18 bases lying between them. CDR3 bases: TGTGCCAGCAGTTTATCGACCGTTGGTTCCGACAGGAACACTGAAGCTTTCTTT. This sequence encodes CASSLSTVGSDRNTEAFF.

The chain joins TRBV4-1 to TRBJ1-5; D gene ambiguous. CDR3 length: 15 amino acids. Germline CDR1 MGHRA, CDR2 YSYEKL. With 0 bases removed from V and 6 bases from J, the gap between germline ends came to 12 bases. CDR3: CASSQEGQIVQPQHF. CDR3 nucleotide sequence: TGCGCCAGCAGCCAAGAAGGTCAGATTGTTCAGCCCCAGCATTTT.

This chain joins TRBV5-1 and TRBJ2-7, with D possibly TRBD1 on 6 matching bases. Germline loops: CDR1 SGHRS, CDR2 YFSETQ. This CDR3 spans 14 amino acids. Trimming cost V 0 bases and J 9 bases, with 16 bases left between them. The CDR3 spells CASSLEGQPSGQYF. CDR3 nucleotide sequence: TGCGCCAGCAGCTTGGAGGGACAACCGAGCGGGCAGTACTTC.

The chain combines TRBV7-7 with TRBJ2-1, with TRBD1 matching 11 bases. CDR1 is SSHAT, CDR2 FNYEAQ, per germline (reference sequence). V lost 2 bases and J lost 9; bases outside the gene matches: 12. The CDR3 has 17 residues. Here the CDR3 reads CASSLLATGQGVREQFF. The DNA of the CDR3 is TGTGCCAGCAGCTTATTGGCGACGGGACAGGGGGTTCGTGAGCAGTTCTTC.

This chain uses TRBV4-2 with TRBJ1-2, with D unresolved. This CDR3 is built from 12 residues. Germline loops: CDR1 LGHNA, CDR2 YNFKEQ. V dropped 3 bases and J dropped 7 bases, with 9 bases sitting between them. CDR3 loop: CASSHVLVGYTF. The CDR3 coding sequence is TGTGCCAGCAGCCACGTTCTCGTTGGCTACACCTTC.

V is TRBV9 and J is TRBJ1-4, with no clear D. V gave up 3 bases and J gave up 5 bases, with 11 bases separating them. The CDR3 covers 14 residues. The V gene's germline CDR1 is SGDLS and CDR2 YYNGEE. CDR3 DNA: TGTGCCAGCAGCGCCCGACCGATAAATGAAAAACTGTTTTTT. It is translated as CASSARPINEKLFF.

The gene calls are TRBV5-5 and TRBJ2-1; TRBD2 matches at 11 bases. CDR1 and CDR2 from the germline V gene are SGHKS and YYEKEE (reference sequence). The CDR3 is made up of 15 amino acids. The V gene end was trimmed by 2 bases and the J gene end by 8 bases; junction bases not matched to a gene: 6. The CDR3 bases are TGTGCCAGCAGCTTAGGTAGCGGGGGGGCCGATGAGCAGTTCTTC. Its translation: CASSLGSGGADEQFF. The whole variable domain, remainder taken from reference TRBV5-5 and TRBJ2-1, is DAGVTQSPTHLIKTRGQQVTLRCSPISGHKSVSWYQQVLGQGPQFIFQYYEKEERGRGNFPDRFSARQFPNYSSELNVNALLLGDSALYLCASSLGSGGADEQFFGPGTRLTVL.

This chain links TRBV7-2 with TRBJ1-1; D gene unclear. CDR1 SGHTA and CDR2 FQGNSA come from the germline V gene. Between the trimmed V and J ends, which lost 1 base and 0 bases, there was a span of 6 bases. The CDR3 contains 14 residues. CDR3 bases: TGTGCCAGCAGCTTAGATGGGTTGAACACTGAAGCTTTCTTT. Residues: CASSLDGLNTEAFF. The whole variable domain, remainder taken from reference TRBV7-2 and TRBJ1-1, is GAGVSQSPSNKVTEKGKDVELRCDPISGHTALYWYRQSLGQGLEFLIYFQGNSAPDKSGLPSDRFSAERTGGSVSTLTIQRTQQEDSAVYLCASSLDGLNTEAFFGQGTRLTVV.

The V gene is TRBV2, the J gene TRBJ2-2; 8 nucleotides align to TRBD1. This CDR3 comprises 15 residues. V lost 6 bases and J lost 0; bases outside the gene matches: 3. From germline, CDR1 is SNHLY and CDR2 FYNNEI. CDR3 region: CASSLQGANTGELFF. In DNA form, the CDR3 reads TGTGCCAGCAGCCTACAGGGGGCGAACACCGGGGAGCTGTTTTTT. The variable domain in full, with the rest retrieved from reference TRBV2 and TRBJ2-2, is EPEVTQTPSHQVTQMGQEVILRCVPISNHLYFYWYRQILGQKVEFLVSFYNNEISEKSEIFDDQFSVERPDGSNFTLKIRSTKLEDSAMYFCASSLQGANTGELFFGEGSRLTVL.